These 30 T cell receptor beta chains originate from one sample sequenced in a study of response to subunit inactivated influenza vaccine. TCRdb ran MiXCR on the RT-PCR reads and lists one entry per CDR3 protein. The sample yields about 540,000 distinct CDR3 sequences, under 30% seen once. The same sample was also used in a study of T cells expressing NK-cell markers. That study reports: As the method of synthesis, 5'RACE template switching with UMIs yielded TCR beta cDNA.

This specimen was CD4+ T cells sorted from PBMCs, taken 11 to 12 days after vaccination. The receptors originated from a middle-aged man who received an inactivated influenza vaccine.

This clonotype has a handful of counts. The V and J genes are TRBV28 and TRBJ2-1; D is unclear. Germline-derived CDR1 and CDR2 are MDHEN and SYDVKM. This CDR3 contains 15 residues. Trimming left V 7 bases short and J 2 bases short, with 15 bases between. The CDR3 DNA is TGTGCCAGCATACCTCTTGGCGGCGCCTACAATGAGCAGTTCTTC. Translation: CASIPLGGAYNEQFF.

Comments on this clonotype: Germline and junction disagree at one end, which may indicate a read error. V gene TRBV11-2 combines with J gene TRBJ2-6; D unresolved. The length of the CDR3 is 18 residues. Germline V CDR1 and CDR2: SGHAT, FQNNGV. The CDR3, as DNA: TGTGCCAGCACCTTAAGTCCCCGGGCGAGCTCTGGGGCCAACGTCCTGACTTTC. Its protein product is CASTLSPRASSGANVLTF.

The chain joins TRBV7-7 to TRBJ2-3; 8 bases align to TRBD2. Germline V lookup: CDR1 SSHAT, CDR2 FNYEAQ (reference sequence). This CDR3 comprises 15 residues. With 2 bases clipped from V and 8 bases from J, the junction kept 9 bases outside the gene matches. The CDR3 reads CASSLNAGGSSTQYF. In DNA form, the CDR3 reads TGTGCCAGCAGCTTAAATGCGGGAGGATCGAGTACGCAGTATTTT.

The chain joins TRBV12-3 or TRBV12-4 to TRBJ2-1; maybe TRBD2 (5 bases). Trimming cost V 3 bases and J 8 bases, with 11 bases left between them. The CDR3 runs 13 residues. CDR3 loop: CASSLSSLHEQFF. DNA of the CDR3: TGTGCCAGCAGTTTGTCTAGCCTCCATGAGCAGTTCTTC.

This clonotype has a handful of counts. DNA of the CDR3: TGCAGCGTTGGGGGACAGGGATATGGCTACACCTTC. Encoded protein: CSVGGQGYGYTF. This rearrangement joins TRBV29-1 to TRBJ1-2, with 9 bases matching TRBD1. The CDR3 contains 12 residues. V gave up 4 bases and J gave up 5 bases; unmatched junction bases: 2. The germline V gene encodes CDR1 SQVTM and CDR2 ANQGSEA.

This clonotype was observed a handful of times. The V and J genes are TRBV10-3 and TRBJ2-1; 7 bases map to TRBD2. CDR3 length: 14 amino acids. Trimming at V came to 10 bases and at J to 3 bases, leaving 9 bases not matched to a gene. Germline CDR1 and CDR2: ENHRY and SYGVKD. In DNA, the CDR3 is TGTGCCACCCAGCGGGGAGTCAACTACAATGAGCAGTTCTTC. It yields the protein CATQRGVNYNEQFF.

The rearrangement joins TRBV15 to TRBJ2-1; 7 bases match TRBD2. The CDR3 runs 16 residues. Trimming took 0 bases from V and 2 from J; bases not matched to a gene: 4. Germline values: CDR1 LNHNV, CDR2 YYDKDF (reference sequence). The CDR3 DNA reads TGTGCCACCAGCAGAGATGGGAGGGGCGCCTACAATGAGCAGTTCTTC. Its translation: CATSRDGRGAYNEQFF.

The table lists this clonotype with a few counts. The V gene is TRBV5-1, the J gene TRBJ2-3, with 9 bases lining up with TRBD1. Germline CDR1 reads SGHRS; CDR2 reads YFSETQ. The CDR3 spans 16 residues. The trim removed 4 bases at V and 4 bases at J, leaving 10 bases unmatched. The CDR3 region is CASSGTGTGIADTQYF. The CDR3 bases are TGCGCCAGCAGCGGAACCGGGACAGGGATTGCAGATACGCAGTATTTT.

This clonotype was observed a few times. This sequence joins TRBV28 and TRBJ2-1, with unresolved D. V lost 6 bases, J lost 6 bases, and 12 bases lay in between. Germline V lookup: CDR1 MDHEN, CDR2 SYDVKM. The CDR3 contains 13 residues. The CDR3 DNA reads TGTGCCAGCAGGATAGGTAGAGCCAATGAGCAGTTCTTC. Encoded protein: CASRIGRANEQFF.

This clonotype has only a few counts. The chain links TRBV20-1 to TRBJ2-7; 11 bases map to TRBD2. The CDR3 is 14 amino acids. Germline V CDR1 and CDR2: DFQATT, SNEGSKA (reference sequence). Trimming took 3 bases from V and 4 from J; bases not matched to a gene: 5. The CDR3 protein is CSARPSGGSYEQYF. In nucleotides, the CDR3 is TGCAGTGCTAGGCCTAGCGGGGGGTCGTACGAGCAGTACTTC.

This chain's CDR3 is CASGLTNQETQYF. The CDR3 DNA is TGTGCCAGCGGGCTGACTAACCAAGAGACCCAGTACTTC. V and J are TRBV6-1 and TRBJ2-5; weak D call: TRBD2 (5 bases). The CDR3 is 13 residues long. Germline V gives CDR1 MNHNS, CDR2 SASEGT. The V and J ends lost 8 bases and 0 bases respectively, with 10 bases between them.

In its sample, this clonotype was seen a few times. This chain links TRBV5-1 with TRBJ2-1; TRBD2 agrees at 7 bases. The CDR3 has 17 amino acids. From germline, CDR1 is SGHRS and CDR2 YFSETQ. Trimming took 0 bases from V and 0 from J; bases not matched to a gene: 6. CDR3 coding DNA: TGCGCCAGCAGCTTGGACCCCGGGGGGATCTCCTACAATGAGCAGTTCTTC. This sequence encodes CASSLDPGGISYNEQFF. Using reference TRBV5-1 and TRBJ2-1 for the parts outside the CDR3, the full variable domain is KAGVTQTPRYLIKTRGQQVTLSCSPISGHRSVSWYQQTPGQGLQFLFEYFSETQRNKGNFPGRFSGRQFSNSRSEMNVSTLELGDSALYLCASSLDPGGISYNEQFFGPGTRLTVL.

This clonotype was counted between two and nine times. CDR3 bases: TGTGCCATCAGTGAGTCGGGGGGCGGGCCGAATACGCAGTATTTT. Protein sequence: CAISESGGGPNTQYF. The J gene is TRBJ2-3, the V gene TRBV10-3; D assignment may be TRBD1 or TRBD2 (6 bases each). The length of the CDR3 is 15 residues. From germline, CDR1 is ENHRY and CDR2 SYGVKD. V was cut by 0 bases and J by 7 bases, with 14 bases left in between.

The V and J genes are TRBV19 and TRBJ2-1; TRBD1 might be the D (6 bases). The germline CDR1 and CDR2 sequences are LNHDA and SQIVND (reference sequence). Trimming stripped 3 bases from V and 1 base from J, with 10 bases between. CDR3 length equals 15 residues. The CDR3 coding sequence is TGTGCCAGTAGTATGTTAAGGGGGTCCTACAATGAGCAGTTCTTC. Encoded protein: CASSMLRGSYNEQFF.

This clonotype was observed many times. The V gene is TRBV5-1, the J gene TRBJ2-5; D ambiguous. The CDR3 extends over 13 amino acids. The germline CDR1 and CDR2 sequences are SGHRS and YFSETQ. V was pared by 0 bases and J by 4 bases, with 7 bases between. The CDR3 nucleotides are TGCGCCAGCAGCTTGGGTGGGCCAGAGACCCAGTACTTC. As protein: CASSLGGPETQYF.

The chain recombines TRBV4-2 with TRBJ2-2, with 13 bases that match TRBD2. The V and J ends lost 0 bases and 4 bases, in that order; junction bases with no gene match: 2. Germline V CDR1 and CDR2: LGHNA, YNFKEQ. The CDR3 sequence is 17 residues long. The DNA for the CDR3 is TGTGCCAGCAGCCAAGATGGACTAGCGGGAGTCACCGGGGAGCTGTTTTTT. Translation gives CASSQDGLAGVTGELFF.

This chain links TRBV20-1 with TRBJ2-6; D is possibly TRBD1 (5 bases). The CDR3 loop spans 15 amino acids. Germline CDR1 is DFQATT and CDR2 is SNEGSKA (reference sequence). The germline V and J ends were trimmed by 0 bases and 1 base, with 7 bases remaining between them. CDR3 loop: CSARDRASGANVLTF. The CDR3 DNA reads TGCAGTGCTAGAGACAGGGCATCTGGGGCCAACGTCCTGACTTTC.

This clonotype occurred many times. The CDR3 sequence: CASSPPREGLETQYF. CDR3 sequence (DNA): TGTGCCAGCAGCCCCCCTCGGGAGGGCTTGGAGACCCAGTACTTC. The chain uses TRBV6-1 and TRBJ2-5; 8 bases fit TRBD2. V lost 6 bases to trimming and J lost 5 bases; unmatched junction nucleotides: 11. Germline loops: CDR1 MNHNS, CDR2 SASEGT. The CDR3 consists of 15 residues.

The genes are TRBV29-1 and TRBJ2-7; 7 bases are a match to TRBD2. Germline values: CDR1 SQVTM, CDR2 ANQGSEA. V shed 5 bases and J 3 bases; nucleotides not matched to a gene: 7. The CDR3 sequence is 13 residues long. The CDR3 protein is CSVNSGLLYEQYF. The CDR3 DNA reads as TGCAGCGTTAATAGCGGGCTCCTCTACGAGCAGTACTTC.

The rearrangement joins TRBV15 to TRBJ1-4; D gene ambiguous. The CDR3 has 16 amino acids. Germline V gene data show CDR1 as LNHNV and CDR2 as YYDKDF (reference sequence). V was clipped by 1 base and J by 0 bases, with 9 bases between them. This CDR3 reads CATSRVIGATNEKLFF. CDR3 DNA: TGTGCCACCAGCAGAGTTATTGGGGCAACTAATGAAAAACTGTTTTTT.

This clonotype has only a few counts. The chain carries TRBV27 and TRBJ2-1; 16 bases agree with TRBD2. J lost 8 bases, V lost 5 bases, and 12 bases had no gene match. Germline-derived CDR1 and CDR2 are MNHEY and SMNVEV (reference sequence). This CDR3 has 18 residues. This CDR3 is CASSELGLAGGWWDEQFF. DNA of the CDR3: TGTGCCAGCAGTGAACTGGGACTAGCGGGAGGGTGGTGGGATGAGCAGTTCTTC.

This clonotype has a handful of counts. The V call is TRBV28, the J call TRBJ1-5; 9 bases map to TRBD1. CDR1 is MDHEN and CDR2 is SYDVKM in the germline V gene. After removal of 6 bases from V and 0 bases from J, the junction contained 9 bases not matched to a gene. The CDR3 extends over 17 amino acids. The CDR3 nucleotides are TGTGCCAGCAGCTTGCCGGGACAGGGCTCTAGCAATCAGCCCCAGCATTTT. Residues: CASSLPGQGSSNQPQHF.

The gene calls are TRBV4-2 and TRBJ2-5; 10 positions match TRBD2. V was pared by 2 bases and J by 5 bases, with 5 bases of the junction left unmatched. This CDR3 contains 15 residues. Germline V lookup: CDR1 LGHNA, CDR2 YNFKEQ. CDR3 sequence reads: CASSQPSGGAETQYF. Here the CDR3 DNA reads TGTGCCAGCAGCCAACCCAGCGGGGGGGCTGAGACCCAGTACTTC.

This clonotype has a handful of counts. The chain joins TRBV20-1 to TRBJ2-5; 11 nucleotides align to TRBD2. CDR1 DFQATT and CDR2 SNEGSKA come from the germline V gene (reference sequence). The J segment lost 3 bases and the V segment lost 6 bases, leaving 3 bases of the junction unmatched. This CDR3 has 13 amino acids. This chain's CDR3 is CSAPTSGEETQYF. CDR3 bases: TGCAGTGCCCCGACTAGCGGGGAAGAGACCCAGTACTTC.

The chain couples TRBV29-1 to TRBJ2-2; 9 bases fit TRBD1. Germline loops: CDR1 SQVTM, CDR2 ANQGSEA. The trim removed 8 bases at V and 7 bases at J, leaving 8 bases unmatched. CDR3 length: 13 amino acids. CDR3 coding DNA: TGCAGCTTCGGACAGGGGCTGGACGGGGAGCTGTTTTTT. This sequence encodes CSFGQGLDGELFF.

This clonotype occurred a few times. The chain uses TRBV5-5 and TRBJ1-2; 9 bases map to TRBD1. Unmatched junction bases numbered 7, after V lost 4 bases and J lost 0 bases. CDR3 length: 16 residues. Germline V gives CDR1 SGHKS, CDR2 YYEKEE (reference sequence). Written as DNA, the CDR3 is TGTGCCAGCAGCACCACCGGGACAGGGACTAACTATGGCTACACCTTC. It translates to CASSTTGTGTNYGYTF.

There are many counts of this clonotype. V is TRBV7-2 and J is TRBJ2-3; 8 nucleotides line up with TRBD2. CDR3 length equals 15 residues. In germline, CDR1 is SGHTA, CDR2 FQGNSA. The junction had 0 bases not matched to a gene; V was cut back by 1 base and J by 0 bases. CDR3 sequence (DNA): TGTGCCAGCAGCTTAGGACTAGCGAGCACAGATACGCAGTATTTT. It is translated as CASSLGLASTDTQYF.

This clonotype was seen a handful of times. This chain joins TRBV18 and TRBJ2-4, with D hard to call. Germline V gene data show CDR1 as KGHSH and CDR2 as LQKENI. Trimming cost V 3 bases and J 0 bases, with 18 bases left between them. This CDR3 comprises 18 residues. The CDR3 DNA reads as TGTGCCAGCTCACCTGCCCAGACCCAACTATTAGCCAAAAACATTCAGTACTTC. Its translation: CASSPAQTQLLAKNIQYF.

This clonotype has a handful of counts. The rearrangement uses TRBV7-2 and TRBJ2-7, with D possibly matching TRBD1 (6 bases). The germline V gene encodes CDR1 SGHTA and CDR2 FQGNSA. The CDR3 covers 15 residues. V lost 5 bases, J lost 0 bases, and 14 bases lay in between. CDR3 sequence (DNA): TGTGCCAGCAGCGTACAGGGATTGAGCTCCTACGAGCAGTACTTC. Its translation: CASSVQGLSSYEQYF. The full variable domain, rest sourced from reference TRBV7-2 and TRBJ2-7, is GAGVSQSPSNKVTEKGKDVELRCDPISGHTALYWYRQSLGQGLEFLIYFQGNSAPDKSGLPSDRFSAERTGGSVSTLTIQRTQQEDSAVYLCASSVQGLSSYEQYFGPGTRLTVT.

This clonotype has just a few counts. This chain uses TRBV11-1 with TRBJ1-4, with 8 bases aligning to TRBD1. Looked up from germline, CDR1 is SGHAT and CDR2 is FQDESV (reference sequence). The trim removed 4 bases at V and 0 bases at J, leaving 10 bases unmatched. The CDR3 runs to 18 residues. The CDR3 bases are TGTGCCAGCAGCTACCGCCGGGACAGGAGATCAACTAATGAAAAACTGTTTTTT. This sequence encodes CASSYRRDRRSTNEKLFF. The entire variable domain, with the rest obtained from reference TRBV11-1 and TRBJ1-4, is as follows: EAEVAQSPRYKITEKSQAVAFWCDPISGHATLYWYRQILGQGPELLVQFQDESVVDDSQLPKDRFSAERLKGVDSTLKIQPAELGDSAMYLCASSYRRDRRSTNEKLFFGSGTQLSVL.